The text below deals with one TCR beta chain. Its target is not known. CDR1 and CDR2 from the germline V gene are SGHRS and YFSETQ. The CDR3 has 16 amino acids. The V end was cut by 1 base, the J end by 0 bases, with 11 bases between. This entry comes from a study of spatial heterogeneity in lung cancer. About the study: More beta-chain than alpha-chain sequences were consistently detected. General observations from the study: TCRs found ubiquitously expanded in tumor appeared in blood more at resection than at follow-up.

From the 5' RACE reads, TCRdb called clonotypes with MiXCR, one entry per CDR3 protein. The sample lists some 50,000 distinct CDR3 sequences, about 7.6% occurring once. The time point was: sample taken at primary tumor resection. Sequencing of whole RNA from tumor, nontumor lung or frozen PBMC involved no sorting. The origin of this receptor is a female donor with early-stage non-small cell lung cancer. The chain is built from TRBV5-1 and TRBJ2-1; the D gene is possibly TRBD1 (5 bases). Sequenced material: PBMCs, taken at surgery. The CDR3 nucleotides are TGCGCCAGCAGCTTGTGGGGCCAAAGCTCCTACAATGAGCAGTTCTTC. Translating it yields CASSLWGQSSYNEQFF.